Listed here are 11 T cell receptor beta chains from one sample, sequenced in a study of a mutant IDH1 vaccine in newly diagnosed glioma. Antigens for these TCRs are unknown. The time point here: week 47, end of study. Each dose of the vaccine consisted of 300 ug of mutant IDH1 20-mer peptide, with topical imiquimod. Clones were sequenced by immunoSEQ multiplex PCR, and TCRdb holds only the in-frame ones, with some missing. Of tens of thousands of clones detected, 75% appear once; the ten largest clones hold 5% to 6%. This material consisted of PBMCs, taken from a glioma patient whose treatment included an IDH1 peptide vaccine. These receptors were collected from a man aged 45-65 years with glioma.

The table lists this clone with a count of one. The CDR3 DNA follows: TGTGCCAGCAGTCGGGACAGGCGTAATGAAAAACTGTTTTTT. This codes for CASSRDRRNEKLFF. The chain carries TRBV2 and TRBJ1-4; 8 bases are shared with TRBD1. Looked up from germline, CDR1 is SNHLY and CDR2 is FYNNEI. CDR3 length: 14 residues. With V trimmed by 5 bases and J by 4 bases, 3 bases remained unmatched.

The count of this clone is one. The chain combines TRBV7-6 with TRBJ2-2; 13 bases are shared with TRBD2. The CDR3 is 18 amino acids. With 7 bases clipped from V and 1 base from J, the junction kept 9 bases outside the gene matches. Germline values: CDR1 SGHVS, CDR2 FNYEAQ. In DNA, the CDR3 is TGTGCCAGCACCCTGGGACTAGCGGGATACTTGAACACCGGGGAGCTGTTTTTT. This gives the protein CASTLGLAGYLNTGELFF. The whole variable domain, remainder taken from reference TRBV7-6 and TRBJ2-2, is GAGVSQSPRYKVTKRGQDVALRCDPISGHVSLYWYRQALGQGPEFLTYFNYEAQQDKSGLPNDRFSAERPEGSISTLTIQRTEQRDSAMYRCASTLGLAGYLNTGELFFGEGSRLTVL.

This clone occurred a few times. V gene TRBV30 combines with J gene TRBJ1-1, with TRBD1 as a possible D gene (5 bases). CDR3 length equals 11 residues. Trimming pared 0 bases from V and 8 bases from J, leaving 7 bases between. CDR1 is GTSNPN and CDR2 is SVGIG in the germline V gene (reference sequence). DNA of the CDR3: TGTGCCTGGAGTGTAAGGGGAGAAGCTTTCTTT. Amino acids: CAWSVRGEAFF.

This clone was recorded a few times. This chain uses TRBV6-1 with TRBJ2-6; 9 bases agree with TRBD1. Germline-derived CDR1 and CDR2 are MNHNS and SASEGT. V was pared by 4 bases and J by 7 bases, with 2 bases of the junction left unmatched. The CDR3 contains 14 residues. Here the CDR3 DNA reads TGTGCCAGCAGTGGGGGACAGGGTGCCAACGTCCTGACTTTC. Its translation: CASSGGQGANVLTF.

The count of this clone is one. The genes are TRBV19 and TRBJ1-5; 7 bases agree with TRBD1. The CDR3 runs to 15 residues. The J segment lost 2 bases and the V segment lost 4 bases, leaving 5 bases of the junction unmatched. Per germline, CDR1 LNHDA and CDR2 SQIVND (reference sequence). The CDR3 sequence is CASSKRTGRNQPQHF. The CDR3 coding sequence is TGTGCCAGTAGTAAACGGACAGGACGCAATCAGCCCCAGCATTTT.

V usage is TRBV6-1 and J usage is TRBJ1-2; TRBD1 matches at 9 bases. This CDR3 is 20 amino acids long. J was trimmed by 4 bases and V by 4 bases; bases with no gene match: 22. Germline V lookup: CDR1 MNHNS, CDR2 SASEGT. The CDR3 nucleotides read TGTGCCAGCAGTGTAAGCGTCCCCGGGACAGGGAATCGGATTAGCTATGGCTACACCTTC. Translating it yields CASSVSVPGTGNRISYGYTF.

This CDR3 reads CASSIGPGEDEQYF. CDR3 sequence (DNA): TGTGCCAGTAGTATAGGGCCGGGGGAGGACGAGCAGTACTTC. The chain joins TRBV19 to TRBJ2-7; possible D gene TRBD2, 6 bases. The CDR3 is 14 amino acids. Trimming cost V 1 base and J 5 bases, with 12 bases left between them. Per the germline V gene, CDR1 is LNHDA and CDR2 is SQIVND (reference sequence).

This rearrangement joins TRBV5-1 to TRBJ2-2; D may be TRBD1 (5 bases). CDR1 is SGHRS, CDR2 YFSETQ, per germline. V was shortened by 2 bases and J by 2 bases, with 7 bases between the two germline ends. The CDR3 is 14 amino acids. The CDR3 DNA reads TGCGCCAGCAGCTTACGGACAAACACCGGGGAGCTGTTTTTT. Its translation is CASSLRTNTGELFF.

The rearrangement links TRBV30 to TRBJ2-2, with a tentative D call TRBD2 (5 bases). The CDR3 has 16 residues. Germline V gene data show CDR1 as GTSNPN and CDR2 as SVGIG (reference sequence). Trimming removed 5 bases at V and 0 bases at J, with 16 bases between. This CDR3 reads CAWLREHTANTGELFF. The DNA of the CDR3 is TGTGCCTGGCTACGGGAACACACAGCGAACACCGGGGAGCTGTTTTTT.

This rearrangement joins TRBV5-1 to TRBJ1-1; D not certain. The CDR3 totals 15 residues. The V gene lost 4 bases and the J gene lost 1 base, with 14 bases spanning the gap. CDR1 and CDR2 from the germline V gene are SGHRS and YFSETQ. CDR3 sequence: CASSLRDGSNTEAFF. CDR3 sequence (DNA): TGCGCCAGCAGCCTACGAGACGGATCGAACACTGAAGCTTTCTTT.

This clone was found a few times. The gene calls are TRBV9 and TRBJ1-2, with 9 bases matching TRBD1. Germline CDR1 SGDLS, CDR2 YYNGEE. There are 14 residues in the CDR3. V lost 3 bases to trimming and J lost 6 bases; unmatched junction nucleotides: 6. CDR3: CASSDHGTGNGYTF. In DNA form, the CDR3 reads TGTGCCAGCAGCGACCACGGGACAGGGAATGGCTACACCTTC. Full variable domain (outside the CDR3, taken from reference TRBV9 and TRBJ1-2): DSGVTQTPKHLITATGQRVTLRCSPRSGDLSVYWYQQSLDQGLQFLIQYYNGEERAKGNILERFSAQQFPDLHSELNLSSLELGDSALYFCASSDHGTGNGYTFGSGTRLTVV.